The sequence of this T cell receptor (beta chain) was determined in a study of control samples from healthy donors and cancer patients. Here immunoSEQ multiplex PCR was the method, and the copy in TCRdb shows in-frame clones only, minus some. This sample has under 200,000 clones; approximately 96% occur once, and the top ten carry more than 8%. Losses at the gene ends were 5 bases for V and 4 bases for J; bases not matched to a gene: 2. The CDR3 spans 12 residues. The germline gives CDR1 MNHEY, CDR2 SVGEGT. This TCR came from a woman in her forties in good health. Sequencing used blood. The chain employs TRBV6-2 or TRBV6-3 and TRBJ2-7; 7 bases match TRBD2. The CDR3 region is CASSTGGYEQYF. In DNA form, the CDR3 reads TGTGCCAGCAGTACGGGGGGTTACGAGCAGTACTTC.